The 12 T cell receptor beta chains given below trace back to one sample, sequenced in a study of T cell responses to AZD1222 COVID-19 vaccine. The method was immunoSEQ multiplex PCR; TCRdb's version includes in-frame clones alone and lacks a portion of them. The table records 130,000 or so clones, 75% to 95% of them present only once. The sample consisted of peripheral blood, taken 28 days after the second dose of the MenACWY control vaccine. All receptors come from an adult who received the MenACWY meningococcal vaccine as a control.

The V call is TRBV7-2, the J call TRBJ1-6; D is unclear. The V gene's germline CDR1 is SGHTA and CDR2 FQGNSA. The V gene lost 3 bases and the J gene lost 0 bases, with 12 bases spanning the gap. The CDR3 extends over 17 amino acids. The CDR3 DNA is TGTGCCAGCAGCTTTACTACCGGTAGCTCCTATAATTCACCCCTCCACTTT. Translation gives CASSFTTGSSYNSPLHF.

This clone was detected only once. The chain couples TRBV7-9 to TRBJ2-1; possible D gene TRBD1, 5 bases. The CDR3 loop spans 14 amino acids. Trimming cost V 5 bases and J 4 bases, with 12 bases left between them. CDR1 is SEHNR and CDR2 is FQNEAQ in the germline V gene (reference sequence). CDR3 sequence: CASSPQGTYNEQFF. CDR3 coding DNA: TGTGCCAGCAGCCCCCAGGGCACTTACAATGAGCAGTTCTTC.

CDR3 sequence: CASRGKGGPTGELFF. The CDR3 nucleotides are TGTGCCAGCCGAGGGAAAGGAGGCCCAACCGGGGAGCTGTTTTTT. The rearrangement links TRBV2 to TRBJ2-2; D is possibly TRBD2 (5 bases). The CDR3 loop spans 15 amino acids. With 8 bases removed from V and 5 bases from J, the gap between germline ends came to 18 bases. Germline V gene sequence: CDR1 SNHLY, CDR2 FYNNEI.

In nucleotides, the CDR3 is TGTGCCAGCAGTTACTCGGGGGGCAGTGGAAACACCATATATTTT. This gives the protein CASSYSGGSGNTIYF. The chain employs TRBV6-5 and TRBJ1-3; TRBD1 is a possible D gene (6 bases). The CDR3 spans 15 residues. With 0 bases removed from V and 3 bases from J, the gap between germline ends came to 9 bases. Per the germline V gene, CDR1 is MNHEY and CDR2 is SVGAGI.

The chain combines TRBV11-2 with TRBJ2-7, with 7 bases aligning to TRBD1. Germline CDR1 and CDR2: SGHAT and FQNNGV. Unmatched junction bases numbered 10, after V lost 5 bases and J lost 3 bases. The CDR3 extends over 15 amino acids. The CDR3 coding sequence is TGTGCCAGCAGCGCCGACAGGGAAGAAGGCTACGAGCAGTACTTC. As protein: CASSADREEGYEQYF. The entire variable domain, with the rest obtained from reference TRBV11-2 and TRBJ2-7, is as follows: EAGVAQSPRYKIIEKRQSVAFWCNPISGHATLYWYQQILGQGPKLLIQFQNNGVVDDSQLPKDRFSAERLKGVDSTLKIQPAKLEDSAVYLCASSADREEGYEQYFGPGTRLTVT.

This sequence joins TRBV3-1 (or the pseudogene TRBV3-2) and TRBJ2-7; TRBD2 agrees at 10 bases. CDR1 and CDR2 (germline): LGHDT, YNNKEL (reference sequence). V was pared by 0 bases and J by 7 bases, with 6 bases of the junction left unmatched. The CDR3 is 15 amino acids. The CDR3, as DNA: TGTGCCAGCAGCCAAGAGAAGCCTAGCGGGAGTGAGCAGTACTTC. Its protein product is CASSQEKPSGSEQYF.

The chain is built from TRBV28 and TRBJ1-2; no clear D gene. This CDR3 contains 11 residues. Germline V gene data show CDR1 as MDHEN and CDR2 as SYDVKM. The V end lost 4 bases, the J end lost 0 bases, and 0 bases lay between the germline ends. CDR3 in amino acids: CASSSNYGYTF. The CDR3 DNA follows: TGTGCCAGCAGTTCTAACTATGGCTACACCTTC.

The chain recombines TRBV28 with TRBJ2-1, with 9 bases matching TRBD2. With 2 bases clipped from V and 3 bases from J, the junction kept 8 bases outside the gene matches. CDR3 length: 17 residues. CDR1 is MDHEN and CDR2 is SYDVKM in the germline V gene. CDR3 DNA: TGTGCCAGCAGTTTAGGAGCTAGCGGGACAATCTACAATGAGCAGTTCTTC. Encoded protein: CASSLGASGTIYNEQFF.

This chain joins TRBV9 and TRBJ2-1; no firm D call. V shed 0 bases and J shed 1 base, with 14 bases lying between them. There are 17 residues in the CDR3. Looked up from germline, CDR1 is SGDLS and CDR2 is YYNGEE. CDR3 region: CASSVAPGHPSYNEQFF. The CDR3 DNA is TGTGCCAGCAGCGTAGCTCCGGGTCACCCATCCTACAATGAGCAGTTCTTC.

This chain joins TRBV18 and TRBJ1-4, with unresolved D. Trimming shortened V by 5 bases and J by 8 bases, and 15 bases separated the two germline ends. The CDR3 is 14 amino acids. Germline values: CDR1 KGHSH, CDR2 LQKENI. The CDR3 DNA reads as TGTGCCAGCTCATCCCCGTACTCTGAGGAAAAACTGTTTTTT. It encodes CASSSPYSEEKLFF.

The V gene is TRBV7-2, the J gene TRBJ2-5, with D perhaps matching TRBD1 or TRBD2 (5 bases each). Trimming stripped 4 bases from V and 5 bases from J, with 17 bases between. There are 15 residues in the CDR3. Germline-derived CDR1 and CDR2 are SGHTA and FQGNSA. In DNA, the CDR3 is TGTGCCAGCAGCTCCGCTCTTCTGGGACGGGAGACCCAGTACTTC. It encodes CASSSALLGRETQYF.

This clone was counted between two and nine times. The rearrangement links TRBV2 to TRBJ2-5; D may match TRBD1 or TRBD2 (5 bases each). CDR3 length: 15 amino acids. The germline V and J ends were trimmed by 5 bases and 5 bases, with 18 bases remaining between them. In germline, CDR1 is SNHLY, CDR2 FYNNEI. CDR3 amino acids: CASSPGLKGLETQYF. The DNA of the CDR3 is TGTGCCAGCAGTCCGGGGCTAAAGGGTCTGGAGACCCAGTACTTC.